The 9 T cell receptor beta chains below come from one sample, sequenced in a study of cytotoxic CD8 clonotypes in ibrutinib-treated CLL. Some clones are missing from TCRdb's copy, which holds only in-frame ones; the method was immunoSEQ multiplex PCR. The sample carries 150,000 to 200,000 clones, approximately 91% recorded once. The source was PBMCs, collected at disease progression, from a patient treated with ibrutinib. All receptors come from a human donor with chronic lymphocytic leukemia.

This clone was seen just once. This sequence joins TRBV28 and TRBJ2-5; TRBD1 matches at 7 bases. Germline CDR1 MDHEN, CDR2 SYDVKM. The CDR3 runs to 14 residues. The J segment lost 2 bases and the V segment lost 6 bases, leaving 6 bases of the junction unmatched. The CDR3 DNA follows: TGTGCCAGCAGGTTGGGACAGATACAAGAGACCCAGTACTTC. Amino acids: CASRLGQIQETQYF.

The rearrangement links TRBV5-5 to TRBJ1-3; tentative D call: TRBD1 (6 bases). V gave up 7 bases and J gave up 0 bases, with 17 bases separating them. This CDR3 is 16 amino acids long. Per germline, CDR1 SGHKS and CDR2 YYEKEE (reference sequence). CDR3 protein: CASSDRFRGSGNTIYF. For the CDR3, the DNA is TGTGCCAGCTCCGATCGCTTCAGGGGCTCTGGAAACACCATATATTTT.

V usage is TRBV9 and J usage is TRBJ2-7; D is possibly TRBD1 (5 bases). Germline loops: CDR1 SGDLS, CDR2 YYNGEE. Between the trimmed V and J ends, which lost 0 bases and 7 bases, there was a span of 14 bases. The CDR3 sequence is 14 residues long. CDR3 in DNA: TGTGCCAGCAGCGTAGGGGTAGGGGAAGAAGAGCAGTACTTC. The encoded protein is CASSVGVGEEEQYF. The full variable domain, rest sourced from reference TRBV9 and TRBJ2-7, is DSGVTQTPKHLITATGQRVTLRCSPRSGDLSVYWYQQSLDQGLQFLIQYYNGEERAKGNILERFSAQQFPDLHSELNLSSLELGDSALYFCASSVGVGEEEQYFGPGTRLTVT.

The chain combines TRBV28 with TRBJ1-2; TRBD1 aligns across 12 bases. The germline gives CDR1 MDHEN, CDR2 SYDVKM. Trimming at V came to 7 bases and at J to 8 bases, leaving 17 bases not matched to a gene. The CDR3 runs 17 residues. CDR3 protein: CASTLAGTGGVHRGYTF. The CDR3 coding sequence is TGTGCCAGCACCCTCGCCGGGACAGGGGGCGTCCATCGGGGCTACACCTTC.

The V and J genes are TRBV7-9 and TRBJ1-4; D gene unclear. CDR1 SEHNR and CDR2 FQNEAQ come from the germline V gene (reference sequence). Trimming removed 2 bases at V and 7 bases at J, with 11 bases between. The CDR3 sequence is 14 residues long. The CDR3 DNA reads TGTGCCAGCAGCTTACGGCAAGGAGGTGAAAAACTGTTTTTT. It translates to CASSLRQGGEKLFF.

CDR3 DNA sequence: TGTGCCAGCAGCGCCACGCGGGACTCTGGAAACACCATATATTTT. Translated: CASSATRDSGNTIYF. V usage is TRBV7-7 and J usage is TRBJ1-3; no definite D call. V dropped 5 bases and J dropped 0 bases, with 11 bases sitting between them. Germline CDR1 is SSHAT and CDR2 is FNYEAQ (reference sequence). The CDR3 length is 15 residues.

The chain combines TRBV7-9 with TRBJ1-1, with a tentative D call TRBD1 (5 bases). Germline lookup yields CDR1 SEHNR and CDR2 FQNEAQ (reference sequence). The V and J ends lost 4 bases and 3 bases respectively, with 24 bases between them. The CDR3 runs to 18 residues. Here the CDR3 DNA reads TGTGCCAGCAGCTCGACCAGTAACAGGCATCTAGGGGACACTGAAGCTTTCTTT. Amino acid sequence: CASSSTSNRHLGDTEAFF. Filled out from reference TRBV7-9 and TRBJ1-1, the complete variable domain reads DTGVSQNPRHKITKRGQNVTFRCDPISEHNRLYWYRQTLGQGPEFLTYFQNEAQLEKSRLLSDRFSAERPKGSFSTLEIQRTEQGDSAMYLCASSSTSNRHLGDTEAFFGQGTRLTVV.

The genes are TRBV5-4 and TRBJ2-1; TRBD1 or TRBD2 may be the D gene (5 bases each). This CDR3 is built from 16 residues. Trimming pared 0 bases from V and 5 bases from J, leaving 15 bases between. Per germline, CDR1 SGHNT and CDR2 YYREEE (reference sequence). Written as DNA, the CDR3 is TGTGCCAGCAGCTTGGGAGTGGGGGAGACGGACAATGAGCAGTTCTTC. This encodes CASSLGVGETDNEQFF.

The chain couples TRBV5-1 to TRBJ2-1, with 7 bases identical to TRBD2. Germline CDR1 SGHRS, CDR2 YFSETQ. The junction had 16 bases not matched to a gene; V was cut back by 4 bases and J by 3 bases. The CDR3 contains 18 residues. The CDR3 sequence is CASSPEFQASGGYNEQFF. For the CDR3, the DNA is TGCGCCAGCAGCCCGGAATTTCAAGCTAGCGGTGGCTACAATGAGCAGTTCTTC.